A single sample is the source of the 25 T cell receptor beta chains below, sequenced in a study of human thymus T cells. The data were produced by immunoSEQ multiplex PCR, yet TCRdb's version contains in-frame clones alone and is incomplete. The sample carries roughly 54,000 clones, around 94% recorded once. The specimen sequenced was blood. These TCRs come from a boy less than two years old with a congenital heart defect but otherwise immunologically healthy.

The genes are TRBV6-5 and TRBJ2-1, with D possibly matching TRBD2 (5 bases). The CDR3 is 13 amino acids. Looked up from germline, CDR1 is MNHEY and CDR2 is SVGAGI. V shed 8 bases and J shed 0 bases, with 8 bases lying between them. The CDR3 sequence: CASHRDSYNEQFF. In nucleotides, the CDR3 is TGTGCCAGCCACCGGGACTCCTACAATGAGCAGTTCTTC.

The CDR3 DNA is TGTGCCAGCAGCTTACTTAGCGGCTTCCAAGAGACCCAGTACTTC. Translation gives CASSLLSGFQETQYF. The chain is built from TRBV7-9 and TRBJ2-5, with D possibly TRBD2 on 6 matching bases. Trimming took 2 bases from V and 1 from J, leaving 11 bases between them. The CDR3 consists of 15 residues. The V gene's germline CDR1 is SEHNR and CDR2 FQNEAQ (reference sequence).

The chain employs TRBV29-1 and TRBJ2-7; 11 nucleotides match TRBD2. The CDR3 is 13 residues long. V dropped 7 bases and J dropped 7; count of bases not matched to a gene: 9. Germline loops: CDR1 SQVTM, CDR2 ANQGSEA. CDR3 sequence (DNA): TGCAGCGCTCCCTCGCTAGCGGGAGGTGAGCAGTACTTC. Protein: CSAPSLAGGEQYF.

This chain connects TRBV6-4 to TRBJ2-7; no clear D gene. V was trimmed by 9 bases and J by 2 bases, leaving 14 bases between them. The CDR3 spans 13 residues. Germline V gene data show CDR1 as MRHNA and CDR2 as SNTAGT. The DNA for the CDR3 is TGTGCCAGACACTGGACGGCGACCTACGAGCAGTACTTC. Its translation: CARHWTATYEQYF.

The rearrangement joins TRBV7-9 to TRBJ2-7, with D possibly TRBD1 on 6 matching bases. Germline V gives CDR1 SEHNR, CDR2 FQNEAQ (reference sequence). The CDR3 extends over 13 amino acids. Trimming took off 2 bases at V and 6 bases at J, with 11 bases between the two ends. Here the CDR3 reads CASSLSWGREQYF. CDR3 nucleotide sequence: TGTGCCAGCAGCTTAAGTTGGGGGCGCGAGCAGTACTTC.

This clone was seen only once. The V and J genes are TRBV6-1 and TRBJ1-2; D is uncertain. V was pared by 2 bases and J by 0 bases, with 13 bases between. This CDR3 is built from 16 residues. CDR1 MNHNS and CDR2 SASEGT come from the germline V gene. The CDR3 region is CASSEYGSKSNYGYTF. The CDR3 DNA is TGTGCCAGCAGTGAATACGGGAGCAAGTCTAACTATGGCTACACCTTC.

The rearrangement joins TRBV7-3 to TRBJ2-1; D could derive from TRBD1 or TRBD2 (6 bases each). This CDR3 is built from 15 residues. Germline lookup yields CDR1 SGHTA and CDR2 FQGTGA. V was trimmed by 4 bases and J by 5 bases, leaving 15 bases between them. This CDR3 is CASSSLGGHNNEQFF. CDR3 coding DNA: TGTGCCAGCAGCTCGCTGGGGGGACATAACAATGAGCAGTTCTTC.

The V and J genes are TRBV28 and TRBJ2-3; 9 nucleotides match TRBD2. The length of the CDR3 is 16 residues. The J segment lost 4 bases and the V segment lost 7 bases, leaving 12 bases of the junction unmatched. Per the germline V gene, CDR1 is MDHEN and CDR2 is SYDVKM. The CDR3 spells CASTEVAGGGADTQYF. CDR3 DNA: TGTGCCAGCACCGAGGTGGCGGGAGGGGGGGCAGATACGCAGTATTTT.

The chain couples TRBV6-5 to TRBJ2-1; D may correspond to TRBD1 or TRBD2 (5 bases each). Trimming removed 2 bases from V and 4 bases from J, with 12 bases in between. The CDR3 runs to 15 residues. The V gene's germline CDR1 is MNHEY and CDR2 SVGAGI. CDR3 sequence: CASSYQGTAYNEQFF. CDR3 DNA sequence: TGTGCCAGCAGTTACCAAGGGACCGCTTACAATGAGCAGTTCTTC.

The genes are TRBV6-5 and TRBJ2-1; 7 bases match TRBD2. Per germline, CDR1 MNHEY and CDR2 SVGAGI. Losses at the gene ends were 5 bases for V and 0 bases for J; bases not matched to a gene: 4. This CDR3 region has 15 residues. CDR3 protein: CASSAGVSSYNEQFF. The CDR3, as DNA: TGTGCCAGCAGTGCGGGGGTTAGCTCCTACAATGAGCAGTTCTTC.

This rearrangement joins TRBV19 to TRBJ1-5, with 8 bases identical to TRBD1. Germline V gene data show CDR1 as LNHDA and CDR2 as SQIVND (reference sequence). CDR3 length equals 15 residues. The ends lost 6 bases at V and 0 bases at J; junction bases unmatched: 4. The CDR3 here is CASRTGDNSNQPQHF. The CDR3 DNA reads as TGTGCCAGTAGGACAGGGGATAATAGCAATCAGCCCCAGCATTTT.

This chain connects TRBV27 to TRBJ2-7; 8 nucleotides match TRBD1. Germline CDR1 MNHEY, CDR2 SMNVEV (reference sequence). Trimming removed 5 bases from V and 4 bases from J; junction bases left unmatched: 7. The CDR3 extends over 14 amino acids. This CDR3 reads CASSIGTGVYEQYF. The CDR3, as DNA: TGTGCCAGCAGTATCGGGACAGGAGTTTACGAGCAGTACTTC.

The chain joins TRBV5-4 to TRBJ1-1; TRBD1 is a possible D gene (5 bases). The CDR3 length is 14 residues. Trimming took 4 bases from V and 1 from J, leaving 11 bases between them. Germline loops: CDR1 SGHNT, CDR2 YYREEE (reference sequence). The chain's CDR3 is CASSPTGGNTEAFF. CDR3 bases: TGTGCCAGCAGCCCCACGGGGGGGAACACTGAAGCTTTCTTT.

The chain couples TRBV4-2 to TRBJ2-2; 13 bases agree with TRBD2. Germline CDR1 is LGHNA and CDR2 is YNFKEQ. CDR3 size: 20 residues. The trim removed 0 bases at V and 4 bases at J, leaving 11 bases unmatched. CDR3: CASSQEPPLAGGLTTGELFF. CDR3 bases: TGTGCCAGCAGCCAAGAGCCCCCACTAGCGGGGGGGCTCACCACCGGGGAGCTGTTTTTT.

The gene calls are TRBV28 and TRBJ2-3, with 9 bases fitting TRBD1. V shed 4 bases and J 2 bases; nucleotides not matched to a gene: 7. CDR3 size: 16 residues. Germline V lookup: CDR1 MDHEN, CDR2 SYDVKM. In DNA form, the CDR3 reads TGTGCCAGCAGTTCAGTCCGGACAGGGGACACAGATACGCAGTATTTT. Translating it yields CASSSVRTGDTDTQYF.

The chain joins TRBV18 to TRBJ1-1; 9 bases map to TRBD1. This CDR3 is built from 14 residues. Germline CDR1 KGHSH, CDR2 LQKENI. With 2 bases clipped from V and 8 bases from J, the junction kept 6 bases outside the gene matches. In DNA, the CDR3 is TGTGCCAGCTCACCATCGACAGGGGGTAGGGAAGCTTTCTTT. This sequence encodes CASSPSTGGREAFF. Combining the CDR3 with reference TRBV18 and TRBJ1-1 gives the whole variable domain NAGVMQNPRHLVRRRGQEARLRCSPMKGHSHVYWYRQLPEEGLKFMVYLQKENIIDESGMPKERFSAEFPKEGPSILRIQQVVRGDSAAYFCASSPSTGGREAFFGQGTRLTVV.

The chain uses TRBV6-5 and TRBJ2-2; the D is unclear. Trimming pared 4 bases from V and 4 bases from J, leaving 4 bases between. The CDR3 extends over 12 amino acids. CDR1 is MNHEY and CDR2 is SVGAGI in the germline V gene. The CDR3, as DNA: TGTGCCAGCAGTTCAGGCACCGGGGAGCTGTTTTTT. Protein product: CASSSGTGELFF.

This rearrangement joins TRBV9 to TRBJ2-5; TRBD2 matches at 14 bases. The CDR3 covers 18 residues. Germline assignment: CDR1 SGDLS and CDR2 YYNGEE. J was trimmed by 1 base and V by 0 bases; bases with no gene match: 5. In DNA, the CDR3 is TGTGCCAGCAGCGTAGCTCGGGGACTAGCGGGAGCCCAAGAGACCCAGTACTTC. As protein: CASSVARGLAGAQETQYF.

The V gene is TRBV4-2, the J gene TRBJ1-3; 8 positions match TRBD1. CDR1 is LGHNA and CDR2 is YNFKEQ in the germline V gene. The V and J ends lost 4 bases and 2 bases, in that order; junction bases with no gene match: 13. The CDR3 spans 18 residues. In DNA, the CDR3 is TGTGCCAGCAGCCGCGCCGGGACAGGATACCGAACTGGAAACACCATATATTTT. Its translation: CASSRAGTGYRTGNTIYF.

The rearrangement joins TRBV2 to TRBJ2-7, with D possibly TRBD1 on 6 matching bases. The CDR3 extends over 14 amino acids. Between the trimmed V and J ends, which lost 8 bases and 0 bases, there was a span of 14 bases. Germline CDR1 is SNHLY and CDR2 is FYNNEI. In DNA form, the CDR3 reads TGTGCCAGCGGATGGGACACCTTCTCCTACGAGCAGTACTTC. Protein sequence: CASGWDTFSYEQYF.

The V call is TRBV11-2, the J call TRBJ2-1; 9 bases align to TRBD2. The length of the CDR3 is 15 residues. J gave up 6 bases and V 5 bases, and 8 bases lay outside the gene matches. Germline CDR1 reads SGHAT; CDR2 reads FQNNGV. As DNA, the CDR3 is TGTGCCAGCAGCGCCCGGGTTAGCGGGAGCAATGAGCAGTTCTTC. Amino acids: CASSARVSGSNEQFF.

V and J are TRBV7-9 and TRBJ2-1; 9 bases map to TRBD1. V lost 6 bases, J lost 7 bases, and 10 bases stayed unmatched. The CDR3 length is 15 residues. From germline, CDR1 is SEHNR and CDR2 FQNEAQ (reference sequence). CDR3 in DNA: TGTGCCAGCAGAGGCCGCCGACAGGGGGGGAATGAGCAGTTCTTC. It specifies CASRGRRQGGNEQFF.

The chain uses TRBV6-5 and TRBJ2-7; perhaps TRBD1 as D (7 bases). Germline V gives CDR1 MNHEY, CDR2 SVGAGI. This CDR3 region has 14 residues. V lost 6 bases to trimming and J lost 0 bases, with 12 bases between them. This CDR3 reads CASRRGTVSYEQYF. CDR3 DNA sequence: TGTGCCAGCAGACGCGGGACAGTCTCCTACGAGCAGTACTTC.

The chain links TRBV28 to TRBJ1-5; 9 bases are a match to TRBD1. Germline V gene sequence: CDR1 MDHEN, CDR2 SYDVKM. Trimming removed 3 bases from V and 6 bases from J; junction bases left unmatched: 9. The CDR3 loop spans 16 amino acids. In nucleotides, the CDR3 is TGTGCCAGCAGTTTTTTCGGAACAGGGGGCTTTCAGCCCCAGCATTTT. Its translation is CASSFFGTGGFQPQHF.

The chain has TRBV4-2 and TRBJ2-5; TRBD2 matches 9 bases. The germline gives CDR1 LGHNA, CDR2 YNFKEQ. The CDR3 totals 19 residues. V lost 0 bases and J lost 2; bases outside the gene matches: 13. DNA for the CDR3: TGTGCCAGCAGCCAAGATTCATCGGCGGGAGGGCCCACACAAGAGACCCAGTACTTC. It is translated as CASSQDSSAGGPTQETQYF.